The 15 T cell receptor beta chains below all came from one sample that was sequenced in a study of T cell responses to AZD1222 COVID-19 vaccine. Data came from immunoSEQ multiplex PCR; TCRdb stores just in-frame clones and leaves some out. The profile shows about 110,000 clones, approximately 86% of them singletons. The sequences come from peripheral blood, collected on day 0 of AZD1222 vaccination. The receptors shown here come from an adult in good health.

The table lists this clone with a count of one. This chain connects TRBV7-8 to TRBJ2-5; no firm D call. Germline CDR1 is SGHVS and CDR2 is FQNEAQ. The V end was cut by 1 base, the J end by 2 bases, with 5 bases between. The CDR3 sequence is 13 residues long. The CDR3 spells CASSLGIQETQYF. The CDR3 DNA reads TGTGCCAGCAGCTTAGGGATTCAAGAGACCCAGTACTTC.

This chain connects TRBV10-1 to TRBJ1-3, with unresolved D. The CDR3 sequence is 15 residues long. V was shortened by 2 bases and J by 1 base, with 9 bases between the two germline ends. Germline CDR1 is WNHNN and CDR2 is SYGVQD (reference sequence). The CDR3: CASSEGFGSGNTIYF. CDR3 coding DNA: TGCGCCAGCAGTGAGGGATTTGGGTCTGGAAACACCATATATTTT.

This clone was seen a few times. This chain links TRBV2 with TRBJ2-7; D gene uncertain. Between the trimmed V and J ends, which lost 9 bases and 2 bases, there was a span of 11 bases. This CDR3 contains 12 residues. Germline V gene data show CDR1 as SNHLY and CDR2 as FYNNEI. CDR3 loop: CASRSSPYEQYF. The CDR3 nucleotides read TGTGCCAGTAGGTCGAGTCCCTACGAGCAGTACTTC. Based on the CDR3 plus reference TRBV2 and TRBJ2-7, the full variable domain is EPEVTQTPSHQVTQMGQEVILRCVPISNHLYFYWYRQILGQKVEFLVSFYNNEISEKSEIFDDQFSVERPDGSNFTLKIRSTKLEDSAMYFCASRSSPYEQYFGPGTRLTVT.

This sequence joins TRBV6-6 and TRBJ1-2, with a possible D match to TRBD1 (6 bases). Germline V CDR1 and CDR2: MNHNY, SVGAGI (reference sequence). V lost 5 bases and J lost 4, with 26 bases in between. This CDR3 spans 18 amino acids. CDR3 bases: TGTGCCAGCAGTCAATCCGGGACACTAAAGCAGATACTCTATGGCTACACCTTC. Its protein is CASSQSGTLKQILYGYTF.

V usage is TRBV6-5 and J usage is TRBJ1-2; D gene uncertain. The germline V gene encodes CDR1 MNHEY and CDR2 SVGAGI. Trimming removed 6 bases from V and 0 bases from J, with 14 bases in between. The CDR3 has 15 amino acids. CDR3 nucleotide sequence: TGTGCCAGCAGCCGTTCGGGGATTGCTAACTATGGCTACACCTTC. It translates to CASSRSGIANYGYTF.

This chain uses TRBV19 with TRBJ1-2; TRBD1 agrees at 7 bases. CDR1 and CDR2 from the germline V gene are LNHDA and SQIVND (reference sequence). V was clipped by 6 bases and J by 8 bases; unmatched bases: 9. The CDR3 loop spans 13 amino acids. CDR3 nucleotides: TGTGCCAGTAGCACAGGACAGGTGAAGGGCTACACCTTC. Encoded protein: CASSTGQVKGYTF.

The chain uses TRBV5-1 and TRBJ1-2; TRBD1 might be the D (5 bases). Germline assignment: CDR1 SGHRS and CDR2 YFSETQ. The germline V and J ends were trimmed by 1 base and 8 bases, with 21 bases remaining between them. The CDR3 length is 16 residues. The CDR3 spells CASSLTVAGGMFGYTF. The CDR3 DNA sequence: TGCGCCAGCAGCTTGACGGTCGCCGGGGGGATGTTCGGCTACACCTTC.

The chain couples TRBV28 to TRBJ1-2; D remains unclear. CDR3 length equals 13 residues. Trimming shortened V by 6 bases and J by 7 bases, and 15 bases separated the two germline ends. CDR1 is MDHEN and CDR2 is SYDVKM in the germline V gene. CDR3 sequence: CASSPGQAGGYTF. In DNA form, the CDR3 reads TGTGCCAGCAGCCCCGGGCAGGCGGGTGGCTACACCTTC.

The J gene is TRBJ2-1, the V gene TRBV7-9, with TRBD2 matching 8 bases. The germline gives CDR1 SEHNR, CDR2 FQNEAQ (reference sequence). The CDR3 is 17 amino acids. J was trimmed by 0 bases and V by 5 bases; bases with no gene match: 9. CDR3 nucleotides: TGTGCCAGCAGCCCCCCGGGGAGCGGGAGCTCCTACAATGAGCAGTTCTTC. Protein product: CASSPPGSGSSYNEQFF. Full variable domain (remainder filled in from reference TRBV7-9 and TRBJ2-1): DTGVSQNPRHKITKRGQNVTFRCDPISEHNRLYWYRQTLGQGPEFLTYFQNEAQLEKSRLLSDRFSAERPKGSFSTLEIQRTEQGDSAMYLCASSPPGSGSSYNEQFFGPGTRLTVL.

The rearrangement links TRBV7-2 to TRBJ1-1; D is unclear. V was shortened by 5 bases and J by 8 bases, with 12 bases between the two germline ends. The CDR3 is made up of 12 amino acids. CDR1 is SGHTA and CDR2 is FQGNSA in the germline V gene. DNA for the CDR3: TGTGCCAGCAGCCCCCTAGCTCGGGAAGCTTTCTTT. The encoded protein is CASSPLAREAFF.

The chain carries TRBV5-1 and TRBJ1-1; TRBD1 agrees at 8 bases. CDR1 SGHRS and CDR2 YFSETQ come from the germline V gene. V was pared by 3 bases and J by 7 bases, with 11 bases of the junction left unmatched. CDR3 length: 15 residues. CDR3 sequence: CASSSGGYRGFEAFF. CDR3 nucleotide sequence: TGCGCCAGCAGCTCTGGTGGTTACAGGGGGTTTGAAGCTTTCTTT.

The CDR3 sequence: CASSLRNRDLSGANVLTF. The CDR3 DNA follows: TGTGCCAGCAGTTTAAGGAACAGAGACCTCTCTGGGGCCAACGTCCTGACTTTC. The chain links TRBV27 to TRBJ2-6, with D uncertain. CDR1 is MNHEY and CDR2 is SMNVEV in the germline V gene (reference sequence). V was pared by 2 bases and J by 0 bases, with 14 bases between. This CDR3 contains 18 residues. The full variable domain, its missing parts supplied by reference TRBV27 and TRBJ2-6, is EAQVTQNPRYLITVTGKKLTVTCSQNMNHEYMSWYRQDPGLGLRQIYYSMNVEVTDKGDVPEGYKVSRKEKRNFPLILESPSPNQTSLYFCASSLRNRDLSGANVLTFGAGSRLTVL.

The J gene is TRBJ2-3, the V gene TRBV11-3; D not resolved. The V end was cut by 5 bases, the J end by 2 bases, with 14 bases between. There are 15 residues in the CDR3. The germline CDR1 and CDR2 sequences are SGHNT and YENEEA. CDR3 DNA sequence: TGTGCCAGCAGCCAAGATGGGGATGACACAGATACGCAGTATTTT. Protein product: CASSQDGDDTDTQYF.

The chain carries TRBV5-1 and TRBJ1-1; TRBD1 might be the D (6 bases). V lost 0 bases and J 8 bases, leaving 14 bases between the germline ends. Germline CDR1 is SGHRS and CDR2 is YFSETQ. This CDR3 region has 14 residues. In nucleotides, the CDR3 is TGCGCCAGCAGCTTGGAAGGGGGAATTGTCGAAGCTTTCTTT. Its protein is CASSLEGGIVEAFF.

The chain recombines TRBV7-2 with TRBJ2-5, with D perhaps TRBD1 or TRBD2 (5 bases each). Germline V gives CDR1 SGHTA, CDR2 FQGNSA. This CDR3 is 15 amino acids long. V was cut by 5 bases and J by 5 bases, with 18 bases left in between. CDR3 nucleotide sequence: TGTGCCAGCAGCCCCCGGCGAGGGGACGGGGAGACCCAGTACTTC. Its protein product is CASSPRRGDGETQYF.